These 21 T cell receptor beta chains were all obtained from the same sample, sequenced in a study of patients and donors after allogeneic stem cell transplantation. TCRdb fed the RT-PCR reads into MiXCR, producing one record per CDR3 protein. The sample holds approximately 7,100 distinct CDR3 sequences, approximately 10% seen once. The specimen sequenced was blood, either unsorted or a sorted T cell fraction (not recorded which). Every receptor here comes from a human donor who was either an allogeneic HSCT recipient or a stem cell or donor lymphocyte infusion donor (not recorded which). It is not recorded whose cells these are; they may come from a transplant donor.

The chain couples TRBV7-2 to TRBJ1-5, with TRBD1 as a possible D gene (5 bases). Deletions cut 1 base from V and 1 base from J, with 11 bases between. The germline CDR1 and CDR2 sequences are SGHTA and FQGNSA. This CDR3 comprises 16 residues. The CDR3 protein is CASSLVSTESNQPQHF. The CDR3 DNA follows: TGTGCCAGCAGCTTAGTTTCGACAGAGAGCAATCAGCCCCAGCATTTT.

The gene calls are TRBV7-9 and TRBJ1-1; D might be TRBD1 (6 bases). V lost 0 bases and J lost 0, with 11 bases in between. CDR1 is SEHNR, CDR2 FQNEAQ, per germline (reference sequence). This CDR3 spans 16 amino acids. The CDR3 DNA reads as TGTGCCAGCAGCTTAGCGGGCAGGGGCTTGAACACTGAAGCTTTCTTT. Encoded protein: CASSLAGRGLNTEAFF.

This chain links TRBV7-2 with TRBJ1-2; the D gene is possibly TRBD1 (6 bases). Looked up from germline, CDR1 is SGHTA and CDR2 is FQGNSA. The CDR3 has 14 amino acids. Trimming cost V 2 bases and J 8 bases, with 15 bases left between them. CDR3 amino acids: CASSLIPGAEGYTF. CDR3 sequence (DNA): TGTGCCAGCAGCTTAATTCCGGGGGCGGAAGGCTACACCTTC.

This clonotype showed up many times. The chain recombines TRBV29-1 with TRBJ1-5; D may be TRBD1 (6 bases). The V and J ends lost 8 bases and 3 bases respectively, with 14 bases between them. The CDR3 runs 13 residues. Germline V gives CDR1 SQVTM, CDR2 ANQGSEA. The CDR3 loop reads CSIRDNFNQPQHF. The CDR3 nucleotides read TGCAGCATACGGGACAACTTCAATCAGCCCCAGCATTTT.

This clonotype was detected ten times or more. The V gene is TRBV5-1, the J gene TRBJ1-4, with unresolved D. The CDR3 is made up of 17 amino acids. Germline V gene data show CDR1 as SGHRS and CDR2 as YFSETQ. V was clipped by 2 bases and J by 0 bases, with 14 bases between them. The CDR3 DNA sequence: TGCGCCAGCAGCTTAAGCCCGGGCGGGGCAACTAATGAAAAACTGTTTTTT. Translating it yields CASSLSPGGATNEKLFF.

At least ten counts were recorded for this clonotype. This rearrangement joins TRBV5-1 to TRBJ1-3; D is undetermined. Germline lookup yields CDR1 SGHRS and CDR2 YFSETQ. This CDR3 has 14 residues. V lost 0 bases and J 2 bases, leaving 6 bases between the germline ends. The CDR3: CASSLGPTGNTIYF. CDR3 nucleotide sequence: TGCGCCAGCAGCTTGGGGCCGACTGGAAACACCATATATTTT.

This rearrangement joins TRBV18 to TRBJ1-6, with 9 bases identical to TRBD1. Germline trimming cut 3 bases from V and 7 bases from J; bases unmatched to any gene: 4. The CDR3 is made up of 15 amino acids. Germline assignment: CDR1 KGHSH and CDR2 LQKENI. In DNA form, the CDR3 reads TGTGCCAGCTCACCGGACAGGGGAGGAAATTCACCCCTCCACTTT. Protein sequence: CASSPDRGGNSPLHF.

This clonotype has a handful of counts. The V gene is TRBV7-2, the J gene TRBJ2-1; TRBD2 agrees at 7 bases. Germline loops: CDR1 SGHTA, CDR2 FQGNSA. There are 15 residues in the CDR3. The V segment lost 1 base and the J segment 10 bases; nucleotides outside the gene matches: 10. The chain's CDR3 is CASSLDGGVREEQFF. CDR3 in DNA: TGTGCCAGCAGCTTAGATGGAGGTGTGCGGGAGGAGCAGTTCTTC.

This chain links TRBV24-1 with TRBJ1-2; D gene ambiguous. Trimming cost V 3 bases and J 0 bases, with 7 bases left between them. The CDR3 spans 14 residues. Germline V gene lookup returns CDR1 KGHDR and CDR2 SFDVKD. In DNA, the CDR3 is TGTGCCACCAGTGATACCGGGGCTAACTATGGCTACACCTTC. Protein sequence: CATSDTGANYGYTF.

This clonotype showed up many times. The CDR3 bases are TGCGCCAGCAGCTTGTATAGCAATCAGCCCCAGCATTTT. Protein: CASSLYSNQPQHF. V and J are TRBV5-1 and TRBJ1-5; D gene unclear. This CDR3 has 13 residues. Germline values: CDR1 SGHRS, CDR2 YFSETQ. Between the trimmed V and J ends, which lost 1 base and 0 bases, there was a span of 2 bases.

As to this clonotype: Its ends do not fully match the called genes, so a read error is possible. The chain uses TRBV7-7 and TRBJ2-2, with 7 nucleotides matching TRBD1. Germline V gene data show CDR1 as SSHAT and CDR2 as FNYEAQ (reference sequence). The CDR3 has 15 amino acids. The CDR3 DNA reads TGTGCTAGCAGCGTGGGACAGCTGTACACCGGGGAGCTGTTTTTT. It translates to CASSVGQLYTGELFF.

The table lists this clonotype with many counts. This chain joins TRBV9 and TRBJ2-7; either TRBD1 or TRBD2 may supply D (5 bases each). Germline V lookup: CDR1 SGDLS, CDR2 YYNGEE. The CDR3 covers 14 residues. V dropped 3 bases and J dropped 7 bases, with 17 bases sitting between them. The CDR3 DNA reads as TGTGCCAGCAGCGCCACGGGGACCTCTGGGGAGCAGTACTTC. Protein product: CASSATGTSGEQYF.

V gene TRBV12-3 or TRBV12-4 combines with J gene TRBJ2-1, with TRBD1 as a possible D gene (8 bases). The CDR3 length is 15 residues. Trimming removed 5 bases at V and 4 bases at J, with 15 bases between. CDR3 protein: CASSEQGGKYNEQFF. CDR3 bases: TGTGCCAGCAGTGAACAGGGGGGGAAGTACAATGAGCAGTTCTTC.

This clonotype has a handful of counts. The rearrangement joins TRBV2 to TRBJ1-5; 8 bases are shared with TRBD1. The CDR3 contains 14 residues. Per germline, CDR1 SNHLY and CDR2 FYNNEI. J lost 2 bases, V lost 6 bases, and 3 bases had no gene match. CDR3 loop: CASREQGGNQPQHF. CDR3 nucleotide sequence: TGTGCCAGCAGGGAACAGGGGGGCAATCAGCCCCAGCATTTT.

By share of the sample, this clonotype is medium-sized. The chain couples TRBV20-1 to TRBJ2-1, with TRBD2 identical over 8 bases. CDR3 length: 15 amino acids. Germline lookup yields CDR1 DFQATT and CDR2 SNEGSKA (reference sequence). The V and J ends lost 6 bases and 4 bases, in that order; junction bases with no gene match: 11. In DNA form, the CDR3 reads TGCAGTGCAGCTGGAAGCGGGGGAGATTACAATGAGCAGTTCTTC. Amino acid sequence: CSAAGSGGDYNEQFF.

At least ten counts were recorded for this clonotype. The chain uses TRBV12-3 or TRBV12-4 and TRBJ1-1, with D possibly being TRBD1 (5 bases). With 7 bases removed from V and 8 bases from J, the gap between germline ends came to 23 bases. This CDR3 is built from 15 residues. In nucleotides, the CDR3 is TGTGCCAGCACCACAAGGCCGGGCAGACAGCGGGAAGCTTTCTTT. As protein: CASTTRPGRQREAFF.

By its share, this clonotype is medium-sized. This sequence joins TRBV15 and TRBJ1-3, with no clear D. The CDR3 is made up of 14 amino acids. Germline V lookup: CDR1 LNHNV, CDR2 YYDKDF (reference sequence). The V end lost 0 bases, the J end lost 4 bases, and 7 bases lay between the germline ends. Written as DNA, the CDR3 is TGTGCCACCAGCAGAGAAGGGCGAGGAAACACCATATATTTT. This encodes CATSREGRGNTIYF. Full variable domain (outside the CDR3, taken from reference TRBV15 and TRBJ1-3): DAMVIQNPRYQVTQFGKPVTLSCSQTLNHNVMYWYQQKSSQAPKLLFHYYDKDFNNEADTPDNFQSRRPNTSFCFLDIRSPGLGDTAMYLCATSREGRGNTIYFGEGSWLTVV.

This chain uses TRBV20-1 with TRBJ2-7, with D possibly being TRBD1 (6 bases). V shed 6 bases and J shed 2 bases, with 20 bases lying between them. The CDR3 runs to 15 residues. CDR1 and CDR2 from the germline V gene are DFQATT and SNEGSKA (reference sequence). Here the CDR3 DNA reads TGCAGTGCGACCCCCCAGACAGGTTCCCCCTACGAGCAGTACTTC. Encoded protein: CSATPQTGSPYEQYF.

This clonotype was seen a few times. V usage is TRBV20-1 and J usage is TRBJ2-7; 9 bases line up with TRBD2. This CDR3 has 15 residues. Trimming cost V 4 bases and J 2 bases; bases outside gene matches: 9. Per the germline V gene, CDR1 is DFQATT and CDR2 is SNEGSKA (reference sequence). In DNA, the CDR3 is TGCAGTGCTAAAGATACCGGGACTAGCCCCTACGAGCAGTACTTC. Translating gives CSAKDTGTSPYEQYF.

The CDR3 sequence: CASRWTPNTEAFF. The CDR3 DNA reads as TGTGCCAGCAGATGGACACCAAACACTGAAGCTTTCTTT. The genes are TRBV6-1 and TRBJ1-1, with D perhaps matching TRBD1 (5 bases). This CDR3 has 13 residues. Trimming removed 6 bases at V and 2 bases at J, with 10 bases between. Looked up from germline, CDR1 is MNHNS and CDR2 is SASEGT.

This clonotype is labeled medium-sized. This chain uses TRBV5-6 with TRBJ2-4; the D gene is possibly TRBD1 (5 bases). Germline V gene lookup returns CDR1 SGHDT and CDR2 YYEEEE. Trimming stripped 0 bases from V and 6 bases from J, with 16 bases between. This CDR3 is built from 16 residues. The CDR3: CASSLDYGREGNIQYF. CDR3 bases: TGTGCCAGCAGCTTGGACTACGGCAGGGAAGGAAACATTCAGTACTTC. Full variable domain (outside the CDR3, taken from reference TRBV5-6 and TRBJ2-4): DAGVTQSPTHLIKTRGQQVTLRCSPKSGHDTVSWYQQALGQGPQFIFQYYEEEERQRGNFPDRFSGHQFPNYSSELNVNALLLGDSALYLCASSLDYGREGNIQYFGAGTRLSVL.